Presented here are 4 T cell receptor beta chains from one specimen sequenced in a study of cytomegalovirus exposure and HLA in healthy donors. Using immunoSEQ multiplex PCR, the repertoire was profiled, and TCRdb retains in-frame clones only, with some absent. The top ten hold about 3.7% of the sample, which has around 130,000 clones, nearly 90% seen once. The sequenced sample consisted of PBMCs. These receptors were obtained from a man aged 25-40 years in good health and CMV-seronegative.

The chain has TRBV5-1 and TRBJ2-2; D gene uncertain. CDR3 length: 15 residues. Deletions cut 0 bases from V and 1 base from J, with 7 bases between. Per the germline V gene, CDR1 is SGHRS and CDR2 is YFSETQ. CDR3 sequence (DNA): TGCGCCAGCAGCTTGGGTGCAGGGAACACCGGGGAGCTGTTTTTT. It yields the protein CASSLGAGNTGELFF.

The chain couples TRBV2 to TRBJ2-4; 8 bases line up with TRBD2. Germline V gene data show CDR1 as SNHLY and CDR2 as FYNNEI. The J segment lost 0 bases and the V segment lost 5 bases, leaving 3 bases of the junction unmatched. This CDR3 is built from 15 residues. CDR3 protein: CASSNGGVAKNIQYF. The CDR3, as DNA: TGTGCCAGCAGTAACGGGGGGGTAGCCAAAAACATTCAGTACTTC. Full variable domain (remainder filled in from reference TRBV2 and TRBJ2-4): EPEVTQTPSHQVTQMGQEVILRCVPISNHLYFYWYRQILGQKVEFLVSFYNNEISEKSEIFDDQFSVERPDGSNFTLKIRSTKLEDSAMYFCASSNGGVAKNIQYFGAGTRLSVL.

The chain employs TRBV11-2 and TRBJ2-7, with D hard to call. The V gene's germline CDR1 is SGHAT and CDR2 FQNNGV. This CDR3 contains 15 residues. Trimming removed 0 bases at V and 2 bases at J, with 11 bases between. CDR3 DNA: TGTGCCAGCAGCTTAGAAGTGACTTCCCCCTACGAGCAGTACTTC. This codes for CASSLEVTSPYEQYF.

The chain joins TRBV5-1 to TRBJ1-5; D may be TRBD1 (6 bases). Germline CDR1 is SGHRS and CDR2 is YFSETQ. Trimming removed 5 bases from V and 0 bases from J, with 12 bases in between. The length of the CDR3 is 15 residues. CDR3 sequence: CASRQGTHSNQPQHF. The DNA of the CDR3 is TGCGCCAGCAGACAAGGGACACATAGCAATCAGCCCCAGCATTTT.